Listed below are T cell receptor beta chains from one sample, sequenced in a study of CD8 T cells in ankylosing spondylitis. TCRdb reprocessed the 5' RACE reads with MiXCR, giving one entry per CDR3 protein. This sample has more than 650,000 distinct CDR3 sequences, with about an eighth found just once. Input material: blood, either unsorted or a sorted T cell fraction (not recorded which). The receptors shown here come from a male donor with ankylosing spondylitis. Each CDR3 is given with its conserved first and last residue. Fields, in order: V gene, J gene, D gene, clone size, CDR3 protein, CDR3 DNA. The D gene is left open where the match is weak. Only some rows state a clone size, as once, few, many or a class for expanded clones.

v_gene: TRBV6-2/TRBV6-3
j_gene: TRBJ2-5
d_gene: -
abundance: -
CDR3aa: CASTDLPETQYF
CDR3nt: TGTGCCAGCACCGACCTCCCCGAGACCCAGTACTTC

v_gene: TRBV29-1
j_gene: TRBJ1-2
d_gene: -
abundance: -
CDR3aa: CSASGVEGYTF
CDR3nt: TGCAGCGCTTCAGGGGTGGAAGGCTACACCTTC

v_gene: TRBV5-1
j_gene: TRBJ1-1
d_gene: TRBD1
abundance: -
CDR3aa: CASSNGQGRNTEAFF
CDR3nt: TGCGCCAGCAGCAACGGACAGGGGAGGAACACTGAAGCTTTCTTT

v_gene: TRBV7-2
j_gene: TRBJ2-3
d_gene: -
abundance: -
CDR3aa: CASSVQDGADTQYF
CDR3nt: TGTGCCAGCAGCGTACAGGATGGCGCAGATACGCAGTATTTT

v_gene: TRBV6-2/TRBV6-3
j_gene: TRBJ2-1
d_gene: -
abundance: -
CDR3aa: CASSYRALPHEQFF
CDR3nt: TGTGCCAGCAGTTACCGGGCCCTGCCGCATGAGCAGTTCTTC

v_gene: TRBV6-5
j_gene: TRBJ1-1
d_gene: -
abundance: many
CDR3aa: CASTSGGTEAFF
CDR3nt: TGTGCCAGCACCTCGGGGGGCACTGAAGCTTTCTTT

v_gene: TRBV5-1
j_gene: TRBJ1-2
d_gene: TRBD1
abundance: few
CDR3aa: CASSRDRGFYGYTF
CDR3nt: TGCGCCAGCAGCCGGGACAGGGGGTTCTATGGCTACACCTTC

v_gene: TRBV3-1
j_gene: TRBJ1-4
d_gene: -
abundance: few
CDR3aa: CASSQAFGEKLFF
CDR3nt: TGTGCCAGCAGCCAGGCATTCGGGGAAAAACTGTTTTTT

v_gene: TRBV4-1
j_gene: TRBJ2-3
d_gene: -
abundance: -
CDR3aa: CASSPTWDTQYF
CDR3nt: TGCGCCAGCAGCCCCACTTGGGATACGCAGTATTTT

v_gene: TRBV27
j_gene: TRBJ2-2
d_gene: -
abundance: few
CDR3aa: CASSYFSRSGELFF
CDR3nt: TGTGCCAGCAGTTACTTCTCGCGTTCTGGGGAGCTGTTTTTT

v_gene: TRBV5-1
j_gene: TRBJ1-2
d_gene: -
abundance: -
CDR3aa: CASSFRPGESYGYTF
CDR3nt: TGCGCCAGCAGCTTTAGACCGGGTGAGAGCTATGGCTACACCTTC

v_gene: TRBV28
j_gene: TRBJ1-2
d_gene: -
abundance: many
CDR3aa: CASSFVSYGYTF
CDR3nt: TGTGCCAGCAGTTTTGTCAGCTATGGCTACACCTTC

v_gene: TRBV4-3
j_gene: TRBJ2-3
d_gene: TRBD2
abundance: many
CDR3aa: CASSQFLVGFSGRARGTDTQYF
CDR3nt: TGCGCCAGCAGCCAATTCCTCGTGGGATTTAGCGGGAGGGCCAGGGGCACAGATACGCAGTATTTT